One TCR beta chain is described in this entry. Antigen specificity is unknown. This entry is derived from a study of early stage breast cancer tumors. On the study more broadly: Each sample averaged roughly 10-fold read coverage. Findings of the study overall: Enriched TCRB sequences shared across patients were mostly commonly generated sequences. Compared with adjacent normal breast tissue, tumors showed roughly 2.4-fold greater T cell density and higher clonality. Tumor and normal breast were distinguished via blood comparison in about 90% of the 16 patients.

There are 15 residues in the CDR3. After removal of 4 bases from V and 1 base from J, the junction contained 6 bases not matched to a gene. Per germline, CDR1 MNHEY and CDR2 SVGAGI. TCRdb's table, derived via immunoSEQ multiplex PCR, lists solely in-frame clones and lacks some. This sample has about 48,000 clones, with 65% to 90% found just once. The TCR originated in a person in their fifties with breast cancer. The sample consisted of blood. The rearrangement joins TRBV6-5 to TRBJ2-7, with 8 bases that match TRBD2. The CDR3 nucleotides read TGTGCCAGCAGTTCCCGACTAGCGAAATCCTACGAGCAGTACTTC. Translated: CASSSRLAKSYEQYF.